This TCR beta chain was retrieved from a study of cytomegalovirus exposure and HLA in healthy donors. PCR amplification relied on 60 Vbeta primers (plus 13 Jbeta primers). Assay: immunoSEQ multiplex PCR; the TCRdb copy retains only in-frame clones and omits some. The sample carries around 140,000 clones, about 10% recorded once. This clone was observed a few times. V lost 5 bases and J lost 6, with 16 bases in between. The germline CDR1 and CDR2 sequences are MGHDK and SYGVNS. The CDR3 has 14 amino acids. The source material was PBMCs. This receptor was taken from a man aged 50 to 60 in good health and CMV-seronegative. The V gene is TRBV25-1, the J gene TRBJ1-2, with D perhaps TRBD1 (5 bases). The CDR3 nucleotides are TGTGCCAGCAGTCCCCGGGGGGTAGTAGATGGCTACACCTTC. Amino acid sequence: CASSPRGVVDGYTF.